Given below is one T cell receptor beta chain in context. What this receptor recognizes is not known. No base qualities exist here, and no much larger clone lies one base off it. The germline V gene provides CDR1 SNHLY and CDR2 FYNNEI. From the cysteine up to the phenylalanine, the CDR3 has a length of 15 residues. Only CDR3 DNA is held: 45 bases, read in frame from base 1. Cut back by 3 bases and 2 bases, the V and J ends lie 8 bases apart. The record originates from a study of beta chain features in type 1 diabetes listed by TCRdb under 2018. Background for the entire study: Mean age, gender distribution, total cell number and subset yield did not differ between patients and healthy donors. A total of about 100,000,000 sorted cells were examined across all samples, and RNA yield correlated strongly with the number of cells per subset. The study compared the TCRB repertoires of sorted circulating CD4+ T cell subsets in recently diagnosed type 1 diabetes patients with those in matched healthy donors. Regulatory and stem cell-like memory subsets were obtained from only 8 patients and about 8 healthy donors, while naive and central memory subsets were obtained from all 28 donors.

A single peripheral blood draw of around 0.11 L on average was collected from each donor into heparinised tubes. A BD FACSAria II and a panel including CD45RO, CCR7, CD25, CD127, CD95 and CD27 were used to sort naive, central memory, regulatory and stem cell-like memory CD4+ T cells. A purity above 95% was achieved for all sorted populations. Right away, PBMCs were isolated by Lymphoprep density gradient centrifugation and were stained directly, with no culture step. So that batch effects would be minimized, each experiment stained and sorted samples in pairs, pairing one healthy donor with one patient. What the authors observed across the whole study: HLA sub-analyses involved small numbers of individuals, so any influence of HLA type on TCRB rearrangement remained unresolved. Shorter templates might have been favored by PCR, but patient and control samples were amplified and corrected together, so both groups would have been affected equally by any skew. Because cDNA rather than genomic DNA was sequenced, highly expressing activated cells could have been over-represented, although no difference in activation and CD3 levels was found between groups. Patients with type 1 diabetes made fewer insertions and deleted more nucleotides at VDJ recombination sites, implying thymic rearrangement abnormalities. A moderate but significant shortening of TCRB CDR3 length was observed in type 1 diabetes patients in all four CD4+ subsets. Naive, central memory and regulatory TCRB repertoires appeared to be more alike among patients than among healthy donors.

The entire isolated RNA was reverse transcribed using the High Capacity cDNA Reverse Transcription Kit, and thus expressed TCRB transcripts were sequenced. Deep immunoSEQ sequencing was applied to naive, central memory and regulatory T cell samples, giving an average of about 3.4 million total reads per sample. Sorted cells were lysed in RLT buffer and RNA was extracted with DNase-treated RNeasy Micro or Mini kits, depending on cell number. To prevent cross-contamination, each cell subset was processed individually, whereas patient and healthy donor samples were processed jointly. Using the immunoSEQ multiplex PCR, TCRB sequences were amplified from cDNA into 87-bp fragments spanning the CDR3 region. Sequencing of the amplicons was performed on the Illumina HiSeq platform. The authors' pipeline ran thus. PCR bias was computationally corrected using synthetic template baselines, reads within Hamming distance 2 were collapsed, and singletons that could not be merged were discarded. Reads were aligned against IMGT to assign V, D and J genes, CDR3 length and insertions or deletions at six rearrangement sites. Within each subset, clonotype counts were normalized to the number of sorted cells before true diversity and Gini coefficients were calculated with the tcR R package. The overlap coefficient, calculated on TCRB nucleotide sequences, was used to measure repertoire sharing. As a proxy for the pre-selection repertoire, out-of-frame TCRB sequences from naive cells were analyzed. Drawn from immuneACCESS, this table holds only the in-frame rearrangements with V and J called that TCRdb kept. Clones are partly lost; checked studies trace under half to an unresolved V gene and leave the rest unexplained. The D gene and trimming were derived from the DNA, and the V and J assignments and clone size from that table. This sample is represented by 680,000 or so clones; 13% of them were singletons. Approximately 0.022% of the sample lies in the top ten.

Recombination linked TRBV2 to TRBJ2-6, with the D call perhaps TRBD1 or TRBD2, each one matching 5 bases. The sequencing sample was made of naive CD4+ T cells from blood. The cell subset or site label corresponds to: true naive CD4+ T cells. This clonotype originated in a man aged 18 to 35 with type 1 diabetes. The DNA sequence is as follows: TGTGCCAGCAGTGACTGGGGGACTGGGGCCAACGTCCTGACTTTC. This is translated as CASSDWGTGANVLTF.